The present TCR beta chain was sequenced within a study of T cell responses to AZD1222 COVID-19 vaccine. Whole-study results and caveats: Once two AZD1222 doses were given, Spike-specific TCR breadth and depth went up. Mapped onto spike, vaccine-associated CD4 TCRs spanned it and were dominant at 160-218 and 743-854. White British people made up most donors, females outnumbered males, and clonal diversity was possibly underestimated. Repertoire collection took place solely once the T cell response had peaked.

The CDR3 sequence is 17 residues long. The junction had 5 bases not matched to a gene; V was cut back by 1 base and J by 0 bases. Germline V CDR1 and CDR2: SGHNT, YYREEE (reference sequence). Worth noting for this clone: Its specificity is not known.

The table came from immunoSEQ multiplex PCR; TCRdb's copy has only in-frame clones and leaves some out. The data contain about 99,000 clones, approximately 90% of them seen just once; the ten biggest clones take up 2.5% to 3%. The sequence was collected from an adult in good health. This rearrangement joins TRBV5-4 to TRBJ2-2, with 8 bases aligning to TRBD2. The input for sequencing was peripheral blood, taken on day 0 of AZD1222 vaccination. The chain's CDR3 is CASSLPQRGPNTGELFF. Here the CDR3 DNA reads TGTGCCAGCAGCTTGCCCCAGCGGGGGCCGAACACCGGGGAGCTGTTTTTT.